This T cell receptor beta chain was captured in a study of identical twins. Points from the study as a whole: Those out-of-frame alpha sequences shared by twins showed an excess of low generation probability.

TCRdb re-analysed the 5' RACE reads in MiXCR, keeping a single row per CDR3 protein. The data show 1.5 million to 2 million distinct CDR3 sequences, roughly 35% seen once. The CDR3 has 15 residues. Germline CDR1 and CDR2: LGHNA and YNFKEQ. J lost 10 bases, V lost 6 bases, and 14 bases had no gene match. This clonotype appeared a few times. Its antigen remains unknown. Sample: cord blood. This TCR was sampled from a newborn girl in good health. The gene calls are TRBV4-2 and TRBJ2-1; 8 nucleotides agree with TRBD2. The CDR3 spells CASRPSPQLAGEQFF. DNA of the CDR3: TGTGCCAGCAGACCCTCCCCTCAATTAGCGGGAGAGCAGTTCTTC.